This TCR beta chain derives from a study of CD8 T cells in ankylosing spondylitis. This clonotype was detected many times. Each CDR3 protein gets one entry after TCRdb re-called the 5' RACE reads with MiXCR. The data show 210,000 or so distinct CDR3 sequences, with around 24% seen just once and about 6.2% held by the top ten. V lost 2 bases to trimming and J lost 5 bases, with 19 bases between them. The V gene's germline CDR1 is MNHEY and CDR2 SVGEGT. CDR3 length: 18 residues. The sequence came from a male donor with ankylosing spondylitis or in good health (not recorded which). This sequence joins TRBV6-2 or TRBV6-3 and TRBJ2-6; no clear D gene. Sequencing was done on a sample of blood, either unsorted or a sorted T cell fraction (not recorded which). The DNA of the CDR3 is TGTGCCAGCAGTTACCGTGTGGCGGATGACTTCTGGGCCAACGTCCTGACTTTC. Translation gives CASSYRVADDFWANVLTF.